Sequencing of this T cell receptor (beta chain) was carried out in a study of cytomegalovirus exposure and HLA in healthy donors. The protocol was immunoSEQ multiplex PCR, while the TCRdb copy is restricted to in-frame clones and leaves out a portion. Of 210,000 or so clones listed, 88% are singletons. In germline, CDR1 is MDHEN, CDR2 SYDVKM. Germline trimming cut 1 base from V and 3 bases from J; bases unmatched to any gene: 2. The CDR3 runs to 15 residues. Study-wide results and caveats: A few chains linked to CMV were shown in vitro to be specific for CMV antigens. The study listed 164 cytomegalovirus-associated TCR beta chains. Most sequenced TCRs were rare (though some public TCRs occurred in many donors).

This clone has only one observation. Its antigen is currently unknown. Other DNA sequences from this sample encode an identical CDR3 as well. Sequences were obtained from PBMCs. The chain couples TRBV28 to TRBJ2-3; 9 bases map to TRBD2. This receptor was taken from a woman aged 18 to 35 in good health and CMV-seronegative. The CDR3 bases are TGTGCCAGCAGTTTATTAGCGGGAGATACAGATACGCAGTATTTT. Encoded protein: CASSLLAGDTDTQYF.